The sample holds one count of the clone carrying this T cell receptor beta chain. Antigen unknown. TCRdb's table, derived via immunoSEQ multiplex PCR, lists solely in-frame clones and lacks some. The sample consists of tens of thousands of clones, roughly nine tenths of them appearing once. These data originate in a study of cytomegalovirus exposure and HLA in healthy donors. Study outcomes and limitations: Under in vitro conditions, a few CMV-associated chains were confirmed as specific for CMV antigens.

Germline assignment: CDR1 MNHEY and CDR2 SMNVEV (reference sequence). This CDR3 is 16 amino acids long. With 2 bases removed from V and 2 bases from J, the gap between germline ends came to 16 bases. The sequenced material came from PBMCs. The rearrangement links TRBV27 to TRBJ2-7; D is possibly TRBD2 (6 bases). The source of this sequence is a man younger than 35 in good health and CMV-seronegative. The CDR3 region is CASSLLWGEEAYEQYF. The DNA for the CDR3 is TGTGCCAGCAGTTTACTCTGGGGGGAGGAAGCCTACGAGCAGTACTTC.